This record looks at one TCR beta chain sequence and its context. No antigen is known for it. No qualities accompany the bases; no much larger clone lies one base away. To prepare the library, 5' RACE was applied. The sequencer listed for this sample is Illumina HiSeq 2500. A second PCR of roughly 6 to 12 cycles was run with a J-beta primer mix and a sample-barcoded 5' primer. A unique molecular identifier was introduced onto each TCR beta cDNA molecule by a template-switch 5' adaptor carrying 12 random nucleotides. At least 2.5 million CDR3-containing paired-end reads were obtained from each sample. First-strand cDNA was synthesized from all RNA with the Mint cDNA synthesis kit, primed by a TRBC-specific oligonucleotide. After uracil-DNA glycosylase treatment, a first 18-cycle PCR used universal primers M1SS and BC2_uni_R on all cDNA. The authors' analysis ran thus. For normalization, 1 million high-quality reads were randomly selected from each sample, with every read carrying a distinct molecular identifier. Reads sharing molecular identifiers were discarded rather than binned into consensus sequences. MiTCR, set to a Q25 quality threshold and the strictest error-elimination algorithm, was used for CDR3 identification, clonotype clustering and error correction. Lower-bound total TCR beta diversity was estimated with a nonparametric unseen species model using Euler transformation. The public reads were reanalyzed by TCRdb: fastp trimming at Q25, MiXCR alignment, in-frame beta chains only. Rows are combined by CDR3 protein, so each entry shows the most common genes and DNA. These V and J calls originate from TCRdb's pipeline instead of the authors' own analysis. The sample data list around 990,000 distinct CDR3 sequences, and roughly 24% of these were observed just once. The ten top clones hold around 0.75% of the sample.

The donors were around 39 Caucasian individuals from Russia, aged 6 to 90 years, who were systemically healthy. Approximately 9.3 milliliters of peripheral blood were drawn from each donor into EDTA-treated Vacutainer tubes. Ficoll-Paque density-gradient centrifugation was used to isolate PBMCs, with at least 6 million per sample. Trizol reagent was used to extract total RNA from PBMCs, with at least 6 micrograms per sample. The percentages of naive CD45RAhigh/CD27high T cells were determined by flow cytometry on a PBMC aliquot from every donor. V and J lose 6 bases and 4 bases, and a span of 11 bases separates them. CDR1 is given as MNHNS and CDR2 as SASEGT, both from the germline V gene. From its cysteine to its phenylalanine, the CDR3 spans 13 amino acids. Only the CDR3 region is kept as DNA, spanning 39 bases read in frame from base 1. These data are taken from a study of blood T cells in healthy people across ages (dated by TCRdb to about 2015). A note on the overall study: In model experiments, template switching captured about one uniquely barcoded TCR beta cDNA molecule for every two T cells. Two additional independent replicas of 1 million unique cDNA reads from the same blood draw were analyzed for two donors (one aged 18 to 30 and one aged 80 or older). The donors were divided into four age groups: young (average approximately 17 years), middle-aged (over 35), aged (under 70) and long-lived (roughly 88). To track age-related changes in TCR beta repertoire diversity, the study relied on deep sequencing normalized with unique cDNA molecular identifiers.

What the authors observed across the whole study: Estimates of total diversity from one million sequenced T cells were regarded as lower bounds and underestimates. Because profiling used bulk unsorted PBMCs, naive and antigen-experienced compartments could not be compared conclusively. The long-lived group showed more naive CD4+ T cells, fewer expanded clones and increased TCR diversity than the aged group, suggesting age selection. The CMV infection status of donors was not known, potentially confounding age-related changes in expanded clonotypes. Observed TCR beta diversity correlated strongly with the percentage of naive T cells measured by flow cytometry. Observed TCR beta diversity per million T cells fell roughly linearly with age, and a significant reduction was already apparent by age around 40.

These sequences were also reported in another study, on T cells of mothers and their children. Per that second paper: Nine systemically healthy Caucasian individuals served as donors, namely three mothers together with their six children. cDNA synthesis used all of the extracted RNA, with around 1.4 ug of RNA in each 15 ul reaction. In the second PCR, sample barcodes and 2-4 random nucleotides were introduced via the M1S primer. More than 8 million TCR beta CDR3 reads were obtained from each mother, and 2.5 million to 3.5 million reads were obtained from each child. TCR recombination output is similarly shaped by thymic selection in related and unrelated pairs, with a minor effect exerted by inherited differences. Normalized repertoire overlap was always found to be slightly, but never significantly, higher in related mother-child pairs than in unrelated mother-child pairs. Persistent microchimeric T cell clones were not detected, at a sensitivity of roughly 100 clones per million clonotypes. In the study, deep NGS was used to compare the TCR beta repertoires of mothers and children, and features distinguishing related mother-child pairs from unrelated individuals were sought. On average, the children were roughly 12 +/- 4 years old, while the mothers were approximately 40 +/- 4 years old. After adapters were ligated using NEBNext reagents, the libraries underwent 100+100 nt paired-end sequencing on an Illumina HiSeq 2000. To prevent cross-contamination, the mother and child libraries were prepared one month apart and sequenced in separate runs. Between 500,000 and 2,000,000 distinct TCR beta clonotypes were identified per donor. Naive TCR beta clonotypes were estimated from low-frequency clonotypes matched to each donor's FACS-determined naive share, without sorting.

The chain links TRBV6-1 with TRBJ2-3, with the D segment identity uncertain. Sample: blood. The TCR comes from a girl aged 2-15 years in good health. In nucleotide form, the sequence is TGTGCCAGCAGCGGTCCGAAGGCAGATACGCAGTATTTT. This codes for CASSGPKADTQYF.